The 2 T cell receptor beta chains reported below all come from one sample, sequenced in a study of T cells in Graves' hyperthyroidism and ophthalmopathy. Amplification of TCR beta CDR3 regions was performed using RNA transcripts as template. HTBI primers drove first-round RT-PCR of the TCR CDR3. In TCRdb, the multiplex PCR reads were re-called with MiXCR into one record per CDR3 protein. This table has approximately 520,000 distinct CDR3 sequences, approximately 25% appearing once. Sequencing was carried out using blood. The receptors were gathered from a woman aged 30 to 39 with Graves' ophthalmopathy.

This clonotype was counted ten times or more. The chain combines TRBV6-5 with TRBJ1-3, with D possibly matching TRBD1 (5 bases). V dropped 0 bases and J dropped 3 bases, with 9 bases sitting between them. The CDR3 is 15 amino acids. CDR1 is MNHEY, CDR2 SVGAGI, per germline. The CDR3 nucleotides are TGTGCCAGCAGTTACTCGGTCGGGGGTGGAAACACCATATATTTT. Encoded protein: CASSYSVGGGNTIYF.

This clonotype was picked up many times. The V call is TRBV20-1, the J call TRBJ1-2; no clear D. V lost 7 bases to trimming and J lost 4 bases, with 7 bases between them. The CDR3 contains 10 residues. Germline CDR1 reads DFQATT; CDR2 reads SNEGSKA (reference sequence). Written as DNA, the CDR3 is TGCAGTGACCAAACCTATGGCTACACCTTC. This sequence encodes CSDQTYGYTF.